The 15 T cell receptor beta chains listed next were all sequenced from one sample in a study of shared clonotypes between healthy human individuals. The assay was immunoSEQ multiplex PCR, and TCRdb's table has in-frame clones only and misses some. The sample consists of approximately 2,300,000 clones, around 93% of them appearing once. The source material was naive CD4+ T cells from PBMCs. The sample's subset: CD45RA+ positively selected. The receptors stem from a man younger than 35 in good health. Some clones in this sample may be carry-over from other donors' samples.

The V and J genes are TRBV7-2 and TRBJ2-7; 13 bases match TRBD2. The CDR3 length is 16 residues. Losses at the gene ends were 2 bases for V and 1 base for J; bases not matched to a gene: 2. Germline V gene sequence: CDR1 SGHTA, CDR2 FQGNSA. The CDR3 sequence is CASSLWTSGSSYEQYF. DNA of the CDR3: TGTGCCAGCAGCTTATGGACTAGCGGGAGTTCCTACGAGCAGTACTTC.

The chain is built from TRBV7-2 and TRBJ1-4; no firm D call. Germline CDR1 reads SGHTA; CDR2 reads FQGNSA. V was clipped by 6 bases and J by 4 bases, with 12 bases between them. The CDR3 consists of 14 residues. The CDR3 protein is CASRETWRNEKLFF. DNA for the CDR3: TGTGCCAGCAGGGAAACGTGGCGTAATGAAAAACTGTTTTTT.

This clone was seen a handful of times. This chain uses TRBV18 with TRBJ1-5; TRBD1 agrees at 10 bases. Per germline, CDR1 KGHSH and CDR2 LQKENI. Trimming cost V 0 bases and J 6 bases; bases outside gene matches: 5. This CDR3 is built from 16 residues. The CDR3 sequence: CASSPPTGGSSQPQHF. The CDR3, as DNA: TGTGCCAGCTCACCACCGACAGGGGGCTCGAGTCAGCCCCAGCATTTT.

This clone was counted once. Possible read error: a much larger clone is one base away. V gene TRBV7-4 combines with J gene TRBJ2-7; D is unclear. Trimming cost V 1 base and J 3 bases, with 1 base left between them. This CDR3 is 11 amino acids long. Germline CDR1 is SGHVT and CDR2 is SQSDAQ. CDR3 DNA: TGTGCCAGCAGCTTAGTCTACGAGCAGTACTTC. Translation: CASSLVYEQYF.

The chain is built from TRBV25-1 and TRBJ2-1; 9 nucleotides match TRBD1. Germline V lookup: CDR1 MGHDK, CDR2 SYGVNS. V lost 6 bases and J lost 7; bases outside the gene matches: 4. The CDR3 spans 13 residues. CDR3 in amino acids: CASRRTGANEQFF. CDR3 DNA: TGTGCCAGCAGGCGGACAGGGGCGAATGAGCAGTTCTTC.

This clone showed up just once. The chain employs TRBV18 and TRBJ2-3; weak D call: TRBD1 (6 bases). Germline CDR1 and CDR2: KGHSH and LQKENI. Trimming left V 3 bases short and J 4 bases short, with 11 bases between. CDR3 size: 14 residues. In DNA form, the CDR3 reads TGTGCCAGCTCACCTTACAGGGAAGCAGATACGCAGTATTTT. It specifies CASSPYREADTQYF.

The chain links TRBV7-9 to TRBJ2-7; TRBD2 is a possible D gene (6 bases). Germline loops: CDR1 SEHNR, CDR2 FQNEAQ (reference sequence). The CDR3 is 14 residues long. The V end lost 4 bases, the J end lost 3 bases, and 13 bases lay between the germline ends. CDR3 region: CASSSHGGIYEQYF. The DNA of the CDR3 is TGTGCCAGCAGCTCCCACGGAGGGATCTACGAGCAGTACTTC.

The chain couples TRBV10-3 to TRBJ2-1; 11 bases map to TRBD2. This CDR3 spans 16 amino acids. The V segment lost 6 bases and the J segment 1 base; nucleotides outside the gene matches: 5. The germline V gene has CDR1 ENHRY and CDR2 SYGVKD. Here the CDR3 reads CAIREGLAVSYNEQFF. For the CDR3, the DNA is TGTGCCATCAGAGAGGGACTAGCGGTATCCTACAATGAGCAGTTCTTC.

A remark on this clone: Other DNA sequences in the same sample also yield this CDR3. J is TRBJ2-5 and V is TRBV5-1; 13 nucleotides align to TRBD2. Germline V gene data show CDR1 as SGHRS and CDR2 as YFSETQ. CDR3 size: 15 residues. Germline trimming cut 5 bases from V and 4 bases from J; bases unmatched to any gene: 5. Here the CDR3 reads CASSSGLAGAETQYF. In DNA form, the CDR3 reads TGCGCCAGCAGTTCTGGACTAGCGGGAGCAGAGACCCAGTACTTC.

This clone has only one observation. J is TRBJ2-7 and V is TRBV9; D remains unclear. The V end was cut by 4 bases, the J end by 3 bases, with 14 bases between. Per the germline V gene, CDR1 is SGDLS and CDR2 is YYNGEE. The CDR3 covers 14 residues. The CDR3 DNA sequence: TGTGCCAGCAGCCCCGCTATGGGAATCTACGAGCAGTACTTC. This gives the protein CASSPAMGIYEQYF.

The chain employs TRBV5-1 and TRBJ1-1; unclear D gene. The V gene's germline CDR1 is SGHRS and CDR2 YFSETQ. V was pared by 1 base and J by 0 bases, with 7 bases between. The CDR3 contains 14 residues. CDR3 nucleotide sequence: TGCGCCAGCAGCTTGTTATCCGTGAACACTGAAGCTTTCTTT. This gives the protein CASSLLSVNTEAFF.

The rearrangement links TRBV28 to TRBJ1-2, with 8 bases that match TRBD1. The J segment lost 4 bases and the V segment lost 2 bases, leaving 3 bases of the junction unmatched. This CDR3 comprises 14 residues. In germline, CDR1 is MDHEN, CDR2 SYDVKM. In DNA form, the CDR3 reads TGTGCCAGCAGTTTACTGCAGGGGGCCTATGGCTACACCTTC. This encodes CASSLLQGAYGYTF.

CDR3 loop: CASSFRQSYEQYF. DNA for the CDR3: TGTGCCAGCAGTTTCCGACAGTCCTACGAGCAGTACTTC. The gene calls are TRBV28 and TRBJ2-7, with TRBD1 as a possible D gene (5 bases). The V end was cut by 3 bases, the J end by 1 base, with 7 bases between. Germline V gene sequence: CDR1 MDHEN, CDR2 SYDVKM. This CDR3 has 13 residues. Based on the CDR3 plus reference TRBV28 and TRBJ2-7, the full variable domain is DVKVTQSSRYLVKRTGEKVFLECVQDMDHENMFWYRQDPGLGLRLIYFSYDVKMKEKGDIPEGYSVSREKKERFSLILESASTNQTSMYLCASSFRQSYEQYFGPGTRLTVT.

The chain uses TRBV6-1 and TRBJ1-1, with TRBD1 identical over 9 bases. The ends lost 7 bases at V and 4 bases at J; junction bases unmatched: 7. The CDR3 is made up of 14 amino acids. Germline CDR1 MNHNS, CDR2 SASEGT. The DNA for the CDR3 is TGTGCCAGCACCACAGGGGGCACGGGCACTGAAGCTTTCTTT. It codes for CASTTGGTGTEAFF.

J is TRBJ1-5 and V is TRBV28; D is undetermined. This CDR3 spans 15 amino acids. Trimming stripped 3 bases from V and 6 bases from J, with 15 bases between. CDR1 and CDR2 from the germline V gene are MDHEN and SYDVKM. The CDR3 nucleotides are TGTGCCAGCAGTTTTCGGCACGGAGCTTCTCAGCCCCAGCATTTT. It translates to CASSFRHGASQPQHF.